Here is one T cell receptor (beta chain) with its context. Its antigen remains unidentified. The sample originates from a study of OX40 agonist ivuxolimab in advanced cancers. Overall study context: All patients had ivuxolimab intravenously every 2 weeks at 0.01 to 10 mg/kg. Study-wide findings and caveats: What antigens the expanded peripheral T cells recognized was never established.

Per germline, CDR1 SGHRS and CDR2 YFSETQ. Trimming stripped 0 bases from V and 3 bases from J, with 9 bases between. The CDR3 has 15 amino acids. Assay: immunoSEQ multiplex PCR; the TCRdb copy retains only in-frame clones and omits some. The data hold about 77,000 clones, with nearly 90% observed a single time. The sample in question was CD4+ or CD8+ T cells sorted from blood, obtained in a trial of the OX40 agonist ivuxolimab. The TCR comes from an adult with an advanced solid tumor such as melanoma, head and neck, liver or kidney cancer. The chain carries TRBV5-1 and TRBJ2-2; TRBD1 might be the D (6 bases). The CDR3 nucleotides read TGCGCCAGCAGCTTGGGGGACACCTACACCGGGGAGCTGTTTTTT. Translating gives CASSLGDTYTGELFF.